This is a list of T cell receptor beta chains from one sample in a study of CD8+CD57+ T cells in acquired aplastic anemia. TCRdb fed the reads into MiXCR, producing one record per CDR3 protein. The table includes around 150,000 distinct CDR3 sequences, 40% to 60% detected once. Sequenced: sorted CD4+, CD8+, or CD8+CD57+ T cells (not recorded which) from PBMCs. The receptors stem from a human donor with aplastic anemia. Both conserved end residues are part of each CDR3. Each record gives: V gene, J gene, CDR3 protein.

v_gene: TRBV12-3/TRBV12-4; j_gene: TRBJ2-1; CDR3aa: CASSPGTILFLGSYNEQFF
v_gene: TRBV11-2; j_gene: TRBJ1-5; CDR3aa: CASSPSAGINQPQHF
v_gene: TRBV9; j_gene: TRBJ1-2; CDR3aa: CASSVVGGRSNYGYTF
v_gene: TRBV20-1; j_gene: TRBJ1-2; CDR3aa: CSAERQGDYGYTF
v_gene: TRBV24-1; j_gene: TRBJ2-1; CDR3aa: CATSDSLAGDSYNEQFF
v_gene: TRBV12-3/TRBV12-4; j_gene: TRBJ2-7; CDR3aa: CASSTVFQGRDEQYF
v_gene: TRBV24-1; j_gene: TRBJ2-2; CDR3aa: CTTSFATGELLF
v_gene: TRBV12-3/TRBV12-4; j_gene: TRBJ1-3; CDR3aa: CASTPWDRSGNTIYF
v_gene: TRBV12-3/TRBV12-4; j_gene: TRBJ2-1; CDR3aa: CASRPRDRESYNEQFF
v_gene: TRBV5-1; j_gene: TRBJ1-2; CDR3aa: CASSWGQGDGYTF
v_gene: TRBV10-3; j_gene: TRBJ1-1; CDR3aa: CAISAQGADTEAFF
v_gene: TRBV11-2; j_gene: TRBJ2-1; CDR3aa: CASRSQGSVYNEQFF
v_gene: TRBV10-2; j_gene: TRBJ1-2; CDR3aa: CASGQTGFVGYTF
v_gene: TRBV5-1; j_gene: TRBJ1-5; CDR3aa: CASSQGDKGNQPQHF
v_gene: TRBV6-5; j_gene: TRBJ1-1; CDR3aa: CASSYSRGGWRNTEAFF
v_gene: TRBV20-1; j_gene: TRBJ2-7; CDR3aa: CSARLAVSYEQYF
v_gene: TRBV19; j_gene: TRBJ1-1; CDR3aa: CASSPGRRTTEAFF